The rows below give T cell receptor beta chains drawn from one sample of a study of blood T cells in healthy people across ages. MiXCR was run by TCRdb on the 5' RACE reads, yielding one entry per CDR3 protein. Of 850,000 to 1,300,000 distinct CDR3 sequences listed, 40% to 55% are singletons. The sequenced sample consisted of blood. These receptors originate from a woman in her sixties or seventies in good health. Each CDR3 is given with its conserved first and last residue. The D gene is left open where the match is weak. Clone size is given for some rows only: seen once, a few or many times, or a class if the clone is expanded.

TRBV7-9	few	NA	TRBJ2-3	CASSSSYTQYF	TGTGCCAGCAGCTCTAGTTATACGCAGTATTTT
TRBV7-7	NA	NA	TRBJ2-2	CASSVVEDTGELFF	TGTGCCAGCAGCGTGGTGGAGGACACCGGGGAGCTGTTTTTT
TRBV5-1	few	NA	TRBJ2-7	CASSLIGGYEQYF	TGCGCCAGCAGCTTGATTGGCGGCTACGAGCAGTACTTC
TRBV20-1	NA	TRBD1	TRBJ1-1	CSAIDGTGYLNTEAFF	TGCAGTGCTATAGATGGGACAGGCTACCTGAACACTGAAGCTTTCTTT
TRBV3-1	few	TRBD1	TRBJ2-1	CASSQVGQPYNEQFF	TGTGCCAGCAGCCAAGTGGGACAGCCATACAATGAGCAGTTCTTC
TRBV20-1	NA	NA	TRBJ2-5	CSARAIRQELQETQYF	TGCAGTGCTAGAGCGATTCGACAGGAGCTACAAGAGACCCAGTACTTC
TRBV9	NA	NA	TRBJ2-6	CASTRGAPSGANVLTF	TGTGCCAGCACACGGGGCGCTCCGTCTGGGGCCAACGTCCTGACTTTC
TRBV20-1	NA	NA	TRBJ2-1	CSASPRVSPNEQFF	TGCAGTGCTAGTCCCAGAGTAAGTCCCAATGAGCAGTTCTTC
TRBV24-1	NA	NA	TRBJ2-1	CATSLGPSNERFF	TGTGCCACCAGTTTAGGACCCAGCAATGAGCGGTTCTTC
TRBV27	NA	NA	TRBJ2-7	CASSSLGFEQYF	TGTGCCAGCAGCTCCCTAGGGTTCGAGCAGTACTTC